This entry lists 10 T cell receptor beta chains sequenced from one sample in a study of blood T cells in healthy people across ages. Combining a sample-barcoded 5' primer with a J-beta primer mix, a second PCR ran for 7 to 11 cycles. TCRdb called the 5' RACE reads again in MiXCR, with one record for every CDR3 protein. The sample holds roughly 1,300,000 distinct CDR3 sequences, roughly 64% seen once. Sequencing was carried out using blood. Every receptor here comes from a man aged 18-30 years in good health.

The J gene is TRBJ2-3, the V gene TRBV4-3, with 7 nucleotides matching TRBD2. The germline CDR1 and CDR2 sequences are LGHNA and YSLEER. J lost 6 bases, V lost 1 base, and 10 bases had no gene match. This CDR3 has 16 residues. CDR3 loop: CASSQVEPPRGDTQYF. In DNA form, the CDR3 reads TGCGCCAGCAGCCAAGTCGAGCCGCCGCGGGGGGATACGCAGTATTTT.

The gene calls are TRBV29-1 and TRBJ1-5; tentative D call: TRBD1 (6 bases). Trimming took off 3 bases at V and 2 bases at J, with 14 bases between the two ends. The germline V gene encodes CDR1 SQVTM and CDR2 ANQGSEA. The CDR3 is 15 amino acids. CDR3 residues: CSVELPGVGNQPQHF. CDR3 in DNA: TGCAGCGTTGAGCTTCCAGGGGTTGGCAATCAGCCCCAGCATTTT.

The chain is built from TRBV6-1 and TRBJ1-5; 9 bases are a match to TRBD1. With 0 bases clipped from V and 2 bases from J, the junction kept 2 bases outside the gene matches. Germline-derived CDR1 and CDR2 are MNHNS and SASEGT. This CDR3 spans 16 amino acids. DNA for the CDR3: TGTGCCAGCAGTGAAGCGGGACAGGGCGGCAATCAGCCCCAGCATTTT. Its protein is CASSEAGQGGNQPQHF.

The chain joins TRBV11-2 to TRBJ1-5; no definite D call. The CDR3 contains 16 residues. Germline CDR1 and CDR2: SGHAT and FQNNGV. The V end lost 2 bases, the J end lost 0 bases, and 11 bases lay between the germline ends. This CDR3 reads CASSLKAGYSNQPQHF. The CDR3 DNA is TGTGCCAGCAGCTTAAAGGCTGGTTATAGCAATCAGCCCCAGCATTTT.

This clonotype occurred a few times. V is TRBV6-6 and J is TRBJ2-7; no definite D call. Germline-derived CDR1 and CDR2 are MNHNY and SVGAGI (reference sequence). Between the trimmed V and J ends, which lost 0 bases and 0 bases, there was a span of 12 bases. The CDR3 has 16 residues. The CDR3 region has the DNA TGTGCCAGCAGTTACTCTCCGGACCTGAGCTCCTACGAGCAGTACTTC. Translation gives CASSYSPDLSSYEQYF.

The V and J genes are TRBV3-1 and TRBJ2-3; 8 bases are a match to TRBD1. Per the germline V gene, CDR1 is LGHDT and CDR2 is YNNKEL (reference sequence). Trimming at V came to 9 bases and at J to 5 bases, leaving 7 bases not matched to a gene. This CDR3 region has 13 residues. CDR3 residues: CASGQGRKDTQYF. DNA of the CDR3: TGTGCCAGTGGACAGGGTAGGAAAGATACGCAGTATTTT.

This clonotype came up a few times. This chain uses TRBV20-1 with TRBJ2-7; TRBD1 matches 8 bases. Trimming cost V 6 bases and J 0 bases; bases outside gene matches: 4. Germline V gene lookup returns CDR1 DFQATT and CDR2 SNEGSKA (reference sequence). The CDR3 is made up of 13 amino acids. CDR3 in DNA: TGCAGTGCAGACAGGGGATCCTCCTACGAGCAGTACTTC. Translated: CSADRGSSYEQYF.

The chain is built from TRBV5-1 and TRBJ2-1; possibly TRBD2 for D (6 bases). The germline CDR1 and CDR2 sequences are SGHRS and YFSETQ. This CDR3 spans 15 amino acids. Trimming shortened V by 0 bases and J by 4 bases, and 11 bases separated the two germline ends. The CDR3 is CASSLEAGMYNEQFF. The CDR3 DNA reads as TGCGCCAGCAGCTTGGAGGCGGGGATGTACAATGAGCAGTTCTTC.

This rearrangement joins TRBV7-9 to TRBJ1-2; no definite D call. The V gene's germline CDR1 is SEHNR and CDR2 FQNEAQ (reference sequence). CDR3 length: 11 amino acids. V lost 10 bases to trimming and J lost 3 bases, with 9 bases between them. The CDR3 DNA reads TGTGCCAACGAGCCCGACTATGGCTACACCTTC. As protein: CANEPDYGYTF.

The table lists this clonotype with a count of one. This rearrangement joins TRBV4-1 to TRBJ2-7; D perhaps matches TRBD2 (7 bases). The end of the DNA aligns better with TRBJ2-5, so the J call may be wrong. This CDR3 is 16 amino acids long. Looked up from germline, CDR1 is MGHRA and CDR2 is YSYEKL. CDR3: CASSQEGGLSAETQYF. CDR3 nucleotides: TGCGCCAGCAGCCAAGAAGGGGGACTATCAGCGGAGACCCAGTACTTC.